This T cell receptor beta chain appears in the sequencing data of a study of OX40 agonist ivuxolimab in advanced cancers. Sequencing used immunoSEQ multiplex PCR; TCRdb keeps in-frame clones, though not all of them. The sample has 50,000 to 65,000 clones; 87% are singletons. Notes on this clone: Its antigen is currently unknown.

Study-wide results and caveats: Some nonresponders additionally presented with little normalized T-cell clonal expansion. Partial responders treated at 0.1-3.0 mg/kg exhibited clonal expansion among the lowest measured. The mean number of expanded clones was higher in CD8+ T cells than in CD4+.

The CDR3 extends over 13 amino acids. Trimming stripped 1 base from V and 6 bases from J, with 7 bases between. CDR1 and CDR2 from the germline V gene are SGHNT and YENEEA. The TCR was taken from an adult with an advanced solid tumor such as melanoma, head and neck, liver or kidney cancer. The source was CD4+ or CD8+ T cells sorted from blood, collected in a trial of the OX40 agonist ivuxolimab. This sequence joins TRBV11-3 and TRBJ2-1; D uncertain. The CDR3 nucleotides read TGTGCCAGCAGCTTAGGGCAGGCCAATGAGCAGTTCTTC. As protein: CASSLGQANEQFF.